The subject of this entry is one TCR beta chain. The donor cohort consisted entirely of Caucasian adults residing in Nashville, Tennessee. Here immunoSEQ multiplex PCR was the method, and the copy in TCRdb shows in-frame clones only, minus some. Among approximately 500,000 clones listed, less than 96% were seen once. CDR1 and CDR2 from the germline V gene are SGHNT and YYREEE (reference sequence). Trimming removed 1 base at V and 4 bases at J, with 11 bases between. The CDR3 sequence is 15 residues long. The data belong to a study of shared clonotypes between healthy human individuals. Study-wide background: Each donor's CD4 naive and CD4 memory cells filled three plates apiece, CD8 naive two, and CD8 memory one.

The rearrangement links TRBV5-4 to TRBJ2-2; TRBD2 might be the D (5 bases). This sequence was found in a woman younger than 45 in good health. Input material: naive CD4+ T cells sorted from blood. The subset was: CD45RA+ positively selected. The CDR3 DNA is TGTGCCAGCAGCTTGTCGAGTGCGGGCACCGGGGAGCTGTTTTTT. Translating it yields CASSLSSAGTGELFF.